The 24 T cell receptor beta chains presented below share a single source sample, sequenced in a study of blood T cell repertoires in COVID-19. Repertoires were generated with immunoSEQ multiplex PCR, while TCRdb's copy carries only in-frame clones and drops some. The table lists approximately 280,000 clones, roughly 80% of them singletons. Sequencing was done on a sample of PBMCs or T cells enriched from blood (not recorded which). The receptors stem from a man aged 40-55 years who had been exposed to COVID-19.

This clone has a count of ten or more. This sequence joins TRBV25-1 and TRBJ2-7, with 9 bases that match TRBD2. Unmatched junction bases numbered 12, after V lost 6 bases and J lost 9 bases. Germline V gene lookup returns CDR1 MGHDK and CDR2 SYGVNS. This CDR3 has 14 amino acids. The CDR3 sequence is CASRGEVAGAGQYF. DNA of the CDR3: TGTGCCAGCAGAGGGGAGGTAGCGGGAGCCGGGCAGTACTTC.

This clone was seen just once. The chain couples TRBV29-1 to TRBJ2-2; TRBD1 is a possible D gene (6 bases). Per germline, CDR1 SQVTM and CDR2 ANQGSEA. V dropped 6 bases and J dropped 3 bases, with 14 bases sitting between them. CDR3 length equals 14 residues. CDR3 nucleotide sequence: TGCAGCGTCAACTCCGGGACATACACCGGGGAGCTGTTTTTT. Translation: CSVNSGTYTGELFF.

The rearrangement uses TRBV10-3 and TRBJ2-1; TRBD1 might be the D (5 bases). V was cut by 6 bases and J by 0 bases, with 12 bases left in between. The length of the CDR3 is 15 residues. Germline V gene sequence: CDR1 ENHRY, CDR2 SYGVKD. The CDR3 nucleotides read TGTGCCATCAGGAAGGACAAGAGCTCCTACAATGAGCAGTTCTTC. Protein sequence: CAIRKDKSSYNEQFF.

V and J are TRBV24-1 and TRBJ1-4; no clear D gene. This CDR3 is 14 amino acids long. Between the trimmed V and J ends, which lost 4 bases and 5 bases, there was a span of 10 bases. CDR1 KGHDR and CDR2 SFDVKD come from the germline V gene. CDR3 sequence: CATSDDYKNEKLFF. CDR3 nucleotides: TGTGCCACCAGTGACGATTACAAGAATGAAAAACTGTTTTTT.

The V gene is TRBV24-1, the J gene TRBJ1-2, with 7 bases fitting TRBD1. After removal of 6 bases from V and 8 bases from J, the junction contained 17 bases not matched to a gene. The CDR3 length is 16 residues. Germline V gene sequence: CDR1 KGHDR, CDR2 SFDVKD. The CDR3, as DNA: TGTGCCACCAGTAAAGGTTTTGGTAGGGGGCCTAACGGCTACACCTTC. Translating it yields CATSKGFGRGPNGYTF.

The chain couples TRBV6-5 to TRBJ2-3; 7 bases are a match to TRBD2. The length of the CDR3 is 14 residues. The germline gives CDR1 MNHEY, CDR2 SVGAGI. The V gene end was trimmed by 7 bases and the J gene end by 2 bases; junction bases not matched to a gene: 6. The CDR3 reads CASIWGTITDTQYF. The CDR3 DNA is TGTGCCAGCATATGGGGGACTATCACAGATACGCAGTATTTT.

The chain links TRBV5-1 to TRBJ1-4; D remains ambiguous. Trimming cost V 2 bases and J 2 bases, with 10 bases left between them. CDR1 and CDR2 from the germline V gene are SGHRS and YFSETQ. The CDR3 runs to 15 residues. Written as DNA, the CDR3 is TGCGCCAGCAGCTTAAGCACCTTGACTAATGAAAAACTGTTTTTT. Translated, it gives CASSLSTLTNEKLFF.

This chain joins TRBV5-1 and TRBJ1-5; D perhaps matches TRBD1 (5 bases). CDR3 length equals 16 residues. Germline V gene sequence: CDR1 SGHRS, CDR2 YFSETQ. V was pared by 0 bases and J by 1 base, with 11 bases between. The CDR3 protein is CASSLAGQGSNQPQHF. The CDR3 region has the DNA TGCGCCAGCAGCTTGGCCGGTCAGGGAAGCAATCAGCCCCAGCATTTT.

This chain uses TRBV30 with TRBJ1-4, with D maybe TRBD1 (5 bases). The CDR3 sequence is 15 residues long. Per the germline V gene, CDR1 is GTSNPN and CDR2 is SVGIG (reference sequence). V was shortened by 3 bases and J by 4 bases, with 15 bases between the two germline ends. The CDR3 DNA sequence: TGTGCCTGGAGCGAAGGGACTTTGATTAATGAAAAACTGTTTTTT. Protein sequence: CAWSEGTLINEKLFF.

This clone came up a few times. The chain uses TRBV6-5 and TRBJ1-2, with D uncertain. Germline V CDR1 and CDR2: MNHEY, SVGAGI. Trimming stripped 4 bases from V and 12 bases from J, with 18 bases between. This CDR3 region has 13 residues. CDR3 protein: CASSWGGTGRNTF. CDR3 nucleotides: TGTGCCAGCAGTTGGGGAGGAACTGGGAGGAACACCTTC.

The J gene is TRBJ1-2, the V gene TRBV6-4; TRBD1 matches at 7 bases. CDR1 and CDR2 (germline): MRHNA, SNTAGT. There are 14 residues in the CDR3. V was pared by 6 bases and J by 0 bases, with 4 bases of the junction left unmatched. DNA of the CDR3: TGTGCCAGCAGGTCGACAGGGTCTAACTATGGCTACACCTTC. Its translation: CASRSTGSNYGYTF.

The chain links TRBV18 to TRBJ2-7; 9 bases map to TRBD1. Germline V gives CDR1 KGHSH, CDR2 LQKENI. The CDR3 sequence is 15 residues long. V was clipped by 6 bases and J by 2 bases; unmatched bases: 8. For the CDR3, the DNA is TGTGCCAGCTCGCCCGGGACAGGGATCGCCTACGAGCAGTACTTC. Amino acids: CASSPGTGIAYEQYF.

The chain carries TRBV6-6 and TRBJ1-5, with 7 bases matching TRBD1. The CDR3 length is 13 residues. Germline V gene data show CDR1 as MNHNY and CDR2 as SVGAGI (reference sequence). The V and J ends lost 10 bases and 1 base, in that order; junction bases with no gene match: 4. The CDR3 nucleotides are TGTGCCACAGCCAGGGGGAGCAATCAGCCCCAGCATTTT. The encoded protein is CATARGSNQPQHF.

The CDR3 bases are TGTGCCAGCTCACCGACGGACAGAAACACCATATATTTT. Translation: CASSPTDRNTIYF. The V call is TRBV18, the J call TRBJ1-3; possibly TRBD1 for D (5 bases). The germline gives CDR1 KGHSH, CDR2 LQKENI. With 3 bases removed from V and 5 bases from J, the gap between germline ends came to 8 bases. This CDR3 region has 13 residues.

Here the CDR3 DNA reads TGTGCCAGCAGCCTATCCGGGTGGCAAAGTGAAAAACTGTTTTTT. It codes for CASSLSGWQSEKLFF. This chain connects TRBV5-8 to TRBJ1-4; D is unresolved. The germline V gene encodes CDR1 SGHTS and CDR2 YDEGEE. The CDR3 consists of 15 residues. Trimming left V 4 bases short and J 7 bases short, with 17 bases between.

V gene TRBV5-1 combines with J gene TRBJ1-1; no clear D gene. CDR3 length: 14 residues. V lost 1 base and J lost 1, with 8 bases in between. Per the germline V gene, CDR1 is SGHRS and CDR2 is YFSETQ. CDR3 residues: CASSLQAKNTEAFF. Here the CDR3 DNA reads TGCGCCAGCAGCTTGCAGGCTAAGAACACTGAAGCTTTCTTT. The complete variable domain, with remaining parts taken from reference TRBV5-1 and TRBJ1-1, reads KAGVTQTPRYLIKTRGQQVTLSCSPISGHRSVSWYQQTPGQGLQFLFEYFSETQRNKGNFPGRFSGRQFSNSRSEMNVSTLELGDSALYLCASSLQAKNTEAFFGQGTRLTVV.

For this clone: This same CDR3 is encoded by further DNA sequences in the sample. The gene calls are TRBV9 and TRBJ2-1, with 7 bases aligning to TRBD1. Germline trimming cut 2 bases from V and 4 bases from J; bases unmatched to any gene: 6. CDR1 is SGDLS and CDR2 is YYNGEE in the germline V gene. The CDR3 consists of 15 residues. CDR3 residues: CASSVGQSSYNEQFF. The CDR3 DNA sequence: TGTGCCAGCAGCGTGGGACAGTCGTCTTACAATGAGCAGTTCTTC.

Written as DNA, the CDR3 is TGTGCCAGTAGTATACCCCGACAGGGCTATGGCTACACCTTC. Encoded protein: CASSIPRQGYGYTF. This chain uses TRBV19 with TRBJ1-2; TRBD1 matches 7 bases. J was trimmed by 4 bases and V by 2 bases; bases with no gene match: 4. This CDR3 contains 14 residues. Germline V gene data show CDR1 as LNHDA and CDR2 as SQIVND (reference sequence).

Sample share makes this clone medium-sized. This chain uses TRBV7-9 with TRBJ2-3, with 15 positions matching TRBD2. V lost 5 bases and J lost 4; bases outside the gene matches: 16. The CDR3 consists of 20 residues. Per germline, CDR1 SEHNR and CDR2 FQNEAQ (reference sequence). This CDR3 reads CASSIQPGLAGGRWADTQYF. As DNA, the CDR3 is TGTGCCAGCAGCATACAACCGGGACTAGCGGGAGGTCGGTGGGCAGATACGCAGTATTTT.

The genes are TRBV7-9 and TRBJ2-7; 14 bases fit TRBD2. Germline trimming cut 2 bases from V and 3 bases from J; bases unmatched to any gene: 3. Germline values: CDR1 SEHNR, CDR2 FQNEAQ (reference sequence). CDR3 length: 16 residues. The CDR3 DNA reads as TGTGCCAGCAGCTTACCAGGGACTAGCGGGAGCTACGAGCAGTACTTC. Translated, it gives CASSLPGTSGSYEQYF.

This clone has more than one count but fewer than ten. CDR3 protein: CSVSEGVSYNEQFF. Written as DNA, the CDR3 is TGCAGCGTTTCAGAGGGGGTTTCTTACAATGAGCAGTTCTTC. The V and J genes are TRBV29-1 and TRBJ2-1; D may be TRBD1 (6 bases). Looked up from germline, CDR1 is SQVTM and CDR2 is ANQGSEA. V lost 5 bases, J lost 4 bases, and 15 bases lay in between. The CDR3 consists of 14 residues.

The genes are TRBV5-1 and TRBJ2-7, with 9 bases fitting TRBD2. The CDR3 runs 17 residues. Germline V CDR1 and CDR2: SGHRS, YFSETQ. V shed 2 bases, J shed 7 bases, and the junction held 16 bases outside the gene matches. CDR3: CASSFSTASGTPREQYF. The CDR3 DNA sequence: TGCGCCAGCAGCTTTAGCACGGCTAGCGGGACCCCTAGGGAGCAGTACTTC. Drawing the rest from reference TRBV5-1 and TRBJ2-7, the complete variable domain is KAGVTQTPRYLIKTRGQQVTLSCSPISGHRSVSWYQQTPGQGLQFLFEYFSETQRNKGNFPGRFSGRQFSNSRSEMNVSTLELGDSALYLCASSFSTASGTPREQYFGPGTRLTVT.

The CDR3 bases are TGTGCCAGCAGTTTAATACAGGGAATTGGCAACGAGCAGTACTTC. It codes for CASSLIQGIGNEQYF. The chain carries TRBV27 and TRBJ2-7; TRBD1 is a possible D gene (6 bases). Germline lookup yields CDR1 MNHEY and CDR2 SMNVEV (reference sequence). This CDR3 has 15 amino acids. Trimming cost V 2 bases and J 5 bases, with 16 bases left between them.

This rearrangement joins TRBV29-1 to TRBJ2-1, with a tentative D call TRBD1 (5 bases). CDR3 size: 14 residues. Per the germline V gene, CDR1 is SQVTM and CDR2 is ANQGSEA. The V end lost 6 bases, the J end lost 8 bases, and 20 bases lay between the germline ends. The CDR3 DNA reads TGCAGCGTGATGAGACAGAGCCTTTGGGATGAGCAGTTCTTC. This translates into CSVMRQSLWDEQFF.